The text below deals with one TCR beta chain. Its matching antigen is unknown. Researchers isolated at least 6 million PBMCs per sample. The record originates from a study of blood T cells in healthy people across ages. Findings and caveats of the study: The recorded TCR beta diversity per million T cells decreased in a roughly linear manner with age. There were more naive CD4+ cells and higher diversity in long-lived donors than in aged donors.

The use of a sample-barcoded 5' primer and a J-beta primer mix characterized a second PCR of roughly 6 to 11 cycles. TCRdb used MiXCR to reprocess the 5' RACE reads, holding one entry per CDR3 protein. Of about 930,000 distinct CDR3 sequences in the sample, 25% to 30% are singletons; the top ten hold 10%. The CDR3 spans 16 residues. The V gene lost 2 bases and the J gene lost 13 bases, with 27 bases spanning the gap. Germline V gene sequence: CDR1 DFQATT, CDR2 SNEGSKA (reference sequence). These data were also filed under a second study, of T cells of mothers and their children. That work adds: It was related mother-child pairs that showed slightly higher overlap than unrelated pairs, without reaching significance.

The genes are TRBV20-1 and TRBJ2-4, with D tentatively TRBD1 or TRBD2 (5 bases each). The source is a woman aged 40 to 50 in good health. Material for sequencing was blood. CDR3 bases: TGCAGTGCTAGAATCCCGGGGACGCCTTGGGTTGGTGGGCAGTACTTC. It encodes CSARIPGTPWVGGQYF.